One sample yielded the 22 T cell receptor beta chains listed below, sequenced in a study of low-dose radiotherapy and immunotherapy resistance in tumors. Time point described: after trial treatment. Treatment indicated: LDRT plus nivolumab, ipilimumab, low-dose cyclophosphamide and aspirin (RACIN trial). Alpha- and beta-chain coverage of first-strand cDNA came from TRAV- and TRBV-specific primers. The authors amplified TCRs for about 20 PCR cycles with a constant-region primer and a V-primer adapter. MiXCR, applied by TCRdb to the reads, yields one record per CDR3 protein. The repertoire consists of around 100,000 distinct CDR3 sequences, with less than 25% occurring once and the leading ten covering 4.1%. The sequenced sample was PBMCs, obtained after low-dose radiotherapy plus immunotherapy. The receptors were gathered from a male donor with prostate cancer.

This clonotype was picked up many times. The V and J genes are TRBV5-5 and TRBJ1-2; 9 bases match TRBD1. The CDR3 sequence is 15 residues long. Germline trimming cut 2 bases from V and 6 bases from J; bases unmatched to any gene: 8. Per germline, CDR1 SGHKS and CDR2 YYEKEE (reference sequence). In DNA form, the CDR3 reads TGTGCCAGCAGCTTCTCCCGGGACAGGGCCAATGGCTACACCTTC. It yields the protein CASSFSRDRANGYTF.

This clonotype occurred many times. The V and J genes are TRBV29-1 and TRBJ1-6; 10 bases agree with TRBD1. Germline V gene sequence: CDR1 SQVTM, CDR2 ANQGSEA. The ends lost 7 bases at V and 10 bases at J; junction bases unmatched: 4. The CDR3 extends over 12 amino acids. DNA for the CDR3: TGCAGCGCTGGACAGGGGGACTCACCCCTCCACTTT. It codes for CSAGQGDSPLHF. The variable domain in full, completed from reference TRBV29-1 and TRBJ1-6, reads SAVISQKPSRDICQRGTSLTIQCQVDSQVTMMFWYRQQPGQSLTLIATANQGSEATYESGFVIDKFPISRPNLTFSTLTVSNMSPEDSSIYLCSAGQGDSPLHFGNGTRLTVT.

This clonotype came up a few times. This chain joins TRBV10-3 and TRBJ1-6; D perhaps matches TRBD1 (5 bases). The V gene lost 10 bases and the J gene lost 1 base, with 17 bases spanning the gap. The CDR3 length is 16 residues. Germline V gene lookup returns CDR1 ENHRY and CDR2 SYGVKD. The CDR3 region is CATRKGEASYNSPLHF. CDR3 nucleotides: TGTGCCACCAGGAAAGGGGAGGCTTCCTATAATTCACCCCTCCACTTT.

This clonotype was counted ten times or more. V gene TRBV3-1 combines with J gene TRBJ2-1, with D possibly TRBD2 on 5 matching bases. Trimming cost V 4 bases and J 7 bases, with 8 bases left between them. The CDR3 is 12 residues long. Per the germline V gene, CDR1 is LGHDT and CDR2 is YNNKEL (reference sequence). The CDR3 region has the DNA TGTGCCAGCAGCCGTCTAGCAAATGAGCAGTTCTTC. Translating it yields CASSRLANEQFF.

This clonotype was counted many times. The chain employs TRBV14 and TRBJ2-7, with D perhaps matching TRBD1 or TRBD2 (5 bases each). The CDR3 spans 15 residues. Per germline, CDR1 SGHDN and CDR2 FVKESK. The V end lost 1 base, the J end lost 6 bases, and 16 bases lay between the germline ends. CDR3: CASSQVRGVRGEQYF. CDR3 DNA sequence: TGTGCCAGCAGCCAAGTCCGAGGGGTCCGGGGCGAGCAGTACTTC.

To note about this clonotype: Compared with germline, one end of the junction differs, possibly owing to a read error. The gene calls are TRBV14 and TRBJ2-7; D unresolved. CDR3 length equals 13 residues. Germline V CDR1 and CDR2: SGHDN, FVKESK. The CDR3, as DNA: TGTGCCAGCAGCCACATGTCAGTCCGCGAGCAGAACTTC. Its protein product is CASSHMSVREQNF.

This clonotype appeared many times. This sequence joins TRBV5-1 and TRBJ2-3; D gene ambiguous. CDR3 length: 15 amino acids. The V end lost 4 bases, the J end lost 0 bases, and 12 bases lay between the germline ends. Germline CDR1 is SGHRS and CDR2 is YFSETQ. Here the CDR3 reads CASSGSDPSTDTQYF. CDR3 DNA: TGCGCCAGCAGCGGGTCAGATCCTAGCACAGATACGCAGTATTTT.

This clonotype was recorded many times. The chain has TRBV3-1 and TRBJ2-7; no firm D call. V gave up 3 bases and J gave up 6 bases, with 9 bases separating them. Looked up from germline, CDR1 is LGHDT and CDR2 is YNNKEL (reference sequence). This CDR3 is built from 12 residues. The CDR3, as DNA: TGTGCCAGCAGCCAGGTCCCAGGCGAGCAGTACTTC. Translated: CASSQVPGEQYF.

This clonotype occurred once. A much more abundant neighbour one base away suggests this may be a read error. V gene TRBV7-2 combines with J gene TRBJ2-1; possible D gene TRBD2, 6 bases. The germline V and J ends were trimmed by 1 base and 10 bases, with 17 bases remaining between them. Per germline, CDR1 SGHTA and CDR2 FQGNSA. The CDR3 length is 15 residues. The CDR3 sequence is CASSLGRGPSYEQFF. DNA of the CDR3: TGTGCCAGCAGCTTAGGGCGGGGACCCTCCTACGAGCAGTTCTTC.

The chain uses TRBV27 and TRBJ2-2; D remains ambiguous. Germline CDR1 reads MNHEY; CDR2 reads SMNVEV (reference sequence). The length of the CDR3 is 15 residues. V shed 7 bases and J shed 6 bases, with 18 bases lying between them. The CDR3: CASMGYPSSSGELFF. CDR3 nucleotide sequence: TGTGCCAGCATGGGCTACCCTTCCTCCTCCGGGGAGCTGTTTTTT.

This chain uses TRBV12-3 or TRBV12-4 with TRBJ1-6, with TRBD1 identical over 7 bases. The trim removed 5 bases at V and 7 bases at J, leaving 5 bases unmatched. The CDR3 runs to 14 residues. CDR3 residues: CASSLTGKNSPLHF. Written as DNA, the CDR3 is TGTGCCAGCAGTCTGACAGGGAAAAATTCACCCCTCCACTTT.

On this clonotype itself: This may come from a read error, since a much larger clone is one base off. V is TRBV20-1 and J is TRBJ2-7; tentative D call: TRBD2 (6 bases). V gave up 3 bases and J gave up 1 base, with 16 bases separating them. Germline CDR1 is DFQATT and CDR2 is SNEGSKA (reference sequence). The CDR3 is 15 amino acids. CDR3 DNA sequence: TGCAGTGCTAGTGCCACTGGCGGGGCATCCTACGAGCAGTACTTC. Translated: CSASATGGASYEQYF.

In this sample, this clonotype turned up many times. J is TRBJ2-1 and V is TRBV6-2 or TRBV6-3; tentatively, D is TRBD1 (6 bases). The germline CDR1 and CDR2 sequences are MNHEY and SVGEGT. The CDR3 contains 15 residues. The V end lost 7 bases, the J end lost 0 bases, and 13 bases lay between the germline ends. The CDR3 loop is CASKTQGSSYNEQFF. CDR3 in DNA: TGTGCCAGCAAGACCCAGGGGAGCTCCTACAATGAGCAGTTCTTC.

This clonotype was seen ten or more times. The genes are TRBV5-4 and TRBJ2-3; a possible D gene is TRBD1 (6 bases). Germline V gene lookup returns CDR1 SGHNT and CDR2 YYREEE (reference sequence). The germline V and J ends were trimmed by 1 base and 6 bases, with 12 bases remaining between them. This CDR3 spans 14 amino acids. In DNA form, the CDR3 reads TGTGCCAGCAGCTTGTCCGGGACATACGATACGCAGTATTTT. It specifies CASSLSGTYDTQYF.

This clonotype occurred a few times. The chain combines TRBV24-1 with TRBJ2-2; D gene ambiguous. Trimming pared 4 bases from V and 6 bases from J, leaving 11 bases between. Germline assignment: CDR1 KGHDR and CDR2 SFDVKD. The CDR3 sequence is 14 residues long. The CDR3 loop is CATSDPDPPGELFF. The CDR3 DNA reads TGTGCCACCAGTGACCCGGACCCGCCCGGGGAGCTGTTTTTT.

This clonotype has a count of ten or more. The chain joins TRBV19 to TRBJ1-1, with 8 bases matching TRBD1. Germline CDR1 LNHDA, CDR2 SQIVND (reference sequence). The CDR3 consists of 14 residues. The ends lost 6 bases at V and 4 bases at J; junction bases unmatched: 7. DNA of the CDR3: TGTGCCAGTAGGTACAGGGGGGGTGGCACTGAAGCTTTCTTT. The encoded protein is CASRYRGGGTEAFF.

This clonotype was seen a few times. The CDR3: CASSLIQGREKLFF. DNA for the CDR3: TGTGCCAGCAGCTTAATACAGGGGAGGGAAAAACTGTTTTTT. The rearrangement joins TRBV7-2 to TRBJ1-4, with TRBD1 identical over 7 bases. The junction had 5 bases not matched to a gene; V was cut back by 2 bases and J by 8 bases. Per germline, CDR1 SGHTA and CDR2 FQGNSA. This CDR3 comprises 14 residues.

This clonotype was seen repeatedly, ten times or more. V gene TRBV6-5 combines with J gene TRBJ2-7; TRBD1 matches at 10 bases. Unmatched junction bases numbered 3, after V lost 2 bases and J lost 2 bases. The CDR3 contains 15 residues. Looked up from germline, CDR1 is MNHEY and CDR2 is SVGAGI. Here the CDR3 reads CASSYRGQGTYEQYF. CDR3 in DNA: TGTGCCAGCAGTTACCGGGGACAGGGGACCTACGAGCAGTACTTC.

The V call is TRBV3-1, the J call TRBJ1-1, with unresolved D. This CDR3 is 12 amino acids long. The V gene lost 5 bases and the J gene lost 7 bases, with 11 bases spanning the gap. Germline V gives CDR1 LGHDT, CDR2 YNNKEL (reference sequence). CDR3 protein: CASSSRTGEAFF. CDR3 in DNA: TGTGCCAGCAGCTCGAGAACTGGTGAAGCTTTCTTT.

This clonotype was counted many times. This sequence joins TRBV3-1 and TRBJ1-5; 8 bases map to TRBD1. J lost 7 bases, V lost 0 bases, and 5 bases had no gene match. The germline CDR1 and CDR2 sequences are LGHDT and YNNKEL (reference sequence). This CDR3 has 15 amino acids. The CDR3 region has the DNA TGTGCCAGCAGCCAAGATGCAGGGGGCGGGCAGCCCCAGCATTTT. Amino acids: CASSQDAGGGQPQHF.

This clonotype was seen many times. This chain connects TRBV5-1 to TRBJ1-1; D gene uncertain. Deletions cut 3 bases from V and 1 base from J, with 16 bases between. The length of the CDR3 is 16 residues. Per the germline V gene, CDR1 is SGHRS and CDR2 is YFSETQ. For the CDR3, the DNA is TGCGCCAGCAGCTCCGACCCCCGGGCAAGGAACACTGAAGCTTTCTTT. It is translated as CASSSDPRARNTEAFF.

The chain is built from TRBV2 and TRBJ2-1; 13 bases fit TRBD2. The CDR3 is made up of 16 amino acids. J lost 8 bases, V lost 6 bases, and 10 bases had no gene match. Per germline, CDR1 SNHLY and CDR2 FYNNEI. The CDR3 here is CASRRLLAGGLDEQFF. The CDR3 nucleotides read TGTGCCAGCAGACGATTACTAGCGGGGGGGTTGGATGAGCAGTTCTTC.